Presented here are 26 T cell receptor beta chains from one specimen sequenced in a study of blood T cell repertoires in COVID-19. Using immunoSEQ multiplex PCR, the repertoire was profiled, and TCRdb retains in-frame clones only, with some absent. This repertoire shows 190,000 or so clones, around nine tenths found once; its top ten account for about 0.96%. Sequencing was carried out using peripheral blood. Receptors were obtained from a woman between 18 and 29 years old who had recovered from COVID-19.

The V and J genes are TRBV15 and TRBJ2-2, with D possibly TRBD1 on 8 matching bases. Trimming removed 2 bases from V and 5 bases from J, with 18 bases in between. This CDR3 region has 17 residues. In germline, CDR1 is LNHNV, CDR2 YYDKDF (reference sequence). The CDR3 coding sequence is TGTGCCACCAGCAGACCTCAGCGGGACAGGAATACCGGGGAGCTGTTTTTT. As protein: CATSRPQRDRNTGELFF.

A single count supports this clone. The chain employs TRBV11-2 and TRBJ2-1; 11 nucleotides align to TRBD2. The CDR3 extends over 13 amino acids. Germline trimming cut 8 bases from V and 5 bases from J; bases unmatched to any gene: 2. Germline V gene lookup returns CDR1 SGHAT and CDR2 FQNNGV. CDR3 region: CASRLAGNNEQFF. The CDR3 DNA sequence: TGTGCCAGCCGACTAGCGGGAAACAATGAGCAGTTCTTC.

The rearrangement joins TRBV24-1 to TRBJ2-2; 11 nucleotides align to TRBD2. There are 18 residues in the CDR3. Per the germline V gene, CDR1 is KGHDR and CDR2 is SFDVKD. V was clipped by 1 base and J by 5 bases; unmatched bases: 8. CDR3 protein: CATSDFIAGGPKTGELFF. The DNA of the CDR3 is TGTGCCACCAGTGATTTTATAGCGGGAGGGCCCAAAACCGGGGAGCTGTTTTTT.

This rearrangement joins TRBV7-2 to TRBJ2-1, with 8 bases fitting TRBD2. The CDR3 sequence is 16 residues long. CDR1 and CDR2 from the germline V gene are SGHTA and FQGNSA. The ends lost 7 bases at V and 2 bases at J; junction bases unmatched: 10. The CDR3 region is CASTGGAVGPYNEQFF. CDR3 nucleotide sequence: TGTGCCAGCACCGGGGGGGCAGTTGGCCCCTACAATGAGCAGTTCTTC. Based on the CDR3 plus reference TRBV7-2 and TRBJ2-1, the full variable domain is GAGVSQSPSNKVTEKGKDVELRCDPISGHTALYWYRQSLGQGLEFLIYFQGNSAPDKSGLPSDRFSAERTGGSVSTLTIQRTQQEDSAVYLCASTGGAVGPYNEQFFGPGTRLTVL.

The J gene is TRBJ2-7, the V gene TRBV4-3, with a possible D match to TRBD2 (5 bases). Germline-derived CDR1 and CDR2 are LGHNA and YSLEER. CDR3 size: 20 residues. Between the trimmed V and J ends, which lost 1 base and 3 bases, there was a span of 28 bases. The CDR3 nucleotides are TGCGCCAGCAGCCAAGTAATACTCGAAGATTGGACGGGGTCCCTCTACGAGCAGTACTTC. Encoded protein: CASSQVILEDWTGSLYEQYF.

The count of this clone is one. V is TRBV7-9 and J is TRBJ2-1, with a tentative D call TRBD2 (6 bases). Germline loops: CDR1 SEHNR, CDR2 FQNEAQ (reference sequence). This CDR3 contains 14 residues. With 0 bases removed from V and 7 bases from J, the gap between germline ends came to 10 bases. CDR3: CASSLAGGKNEQFF. CDR3 coding DNA: TGTGCCAGCAGCTTAGCGGGCGGGAAGAATGAGCAGTTCTTC.

This chain links TRBV3-1 (or the pseudogene TRBV3-2) with TRBJ2-7, with 9 bases that match TRBD1. The V gene end was trimmed by 1 base and the J gene end by 2 bases; junction bases not matched to a gene: 6. CDR1 and CDR2 from the germline V gene are LGHDT and YNNKEL (reference sequence). This CDR3 contains 16 residues. DNA for the CDR3: TGTGCCAGCAGCCAAGTAGGGGGACAGGGTACCTACGAGCAGTACTTC. Translated, it gives CASSQVGGQGTYEQYF.

This chain links TRBV10-3 with TRBJ1-3; TRBD1 might be the D (6 bases). V was trimmed by 5 bases and J by 0 bases, leaving 11 bases between them. This CDR3 is 15 amino acids long. CDR1 and CDR2 from the germline V gene are ENHRY and SYGVKD. The CDR3 region is CAISQGRGSGNTIYF. In nucleotides, the CDR3 is TGTGCCATCAGTCAGGGCAGGGGCTCTGGAAACACCATATATTTT.

The chain has TRBV30 and TRBJ2-1; 8 bases match TRBD2. The CDR3 extends over 13 amino acids. Germline V gene sequence: CDR1 GTSNPN, CDR2 SVGIG (reference sequence). V shed 6 bases, J shed 8 bases, and the junction held 9 bases outside the gene matches. The DNA of the CDR3 is TGTGCCTGTACAGCGGGAGCTGTCGATGAGCAGTTCTTC. As protein: CACTAGAVDEQFF.

In its sample, this clone was seen once. This chain joins TRBV5-1 and TRBJ1-6, with 9 bases fitting TRBD1. V shed 3 bases, J shed 10 bases, and the junction held 5 bases outside the gene matches. This CDR3 is 14 amino acids long. The germline V gene has CDR1 SGHRS and CDR2 YFSETQ. Here the CDR3 reads CASSSTGGNSPLHF. The CDR3, as DNA: TGCGCCAGCAGCTCGACAGGGGGGAACTCACCCCTCCACTTT.

The genes are TRBV7-8 and TRBJ2-5, with 13 nucleotides matching TRBD2. Germline-derived CDR1 and CDR2 are SGHVS and FQNEAQ. This CDR3 contains 17 residues. V trimming: 3 bases; J trimming: 2 bases; junction bases outside the gene matches: 6. The CDR3 here is CASSFRLAGGEQETQYF. CDR3 nucleotide sequence: TGTGCCAGCAGCTTCCGACTAGCGGGGGGCGAGCAAGAGACCCAGTACTTC. Based on the CDR3 plus reference TRBV7-8 and TRBJ2-5, the full variable domain is GAGVSQSPRYKVAKRGQDVALRCDPISGHVSLFWYQQALGQGPEFLTYFQNEAQLDKSGLPSDRFFAERPEGSVSTLKIQRTQQEDSAVYLCASSFRLAGGEQETQYFGPGTRLLVL.

This sequence joins TRBV7-9 and TRBJ2-1, with 8 bases matching TRBD2. V lost 1 base, J lost 10 bases, and 12 bases stayed unmatched. The CDR3 is made up of 16 amino acids. The germline gives CDR1 SEHNR, CDR2 FQNEAQ (reference sequence). The CDR3 loop is CASSLVSGGPTGEQFF. CDR3 DNA sequence: TGTGCCAGCAGCTTAGTGAGCGGGGGCCCGACGGGGGAGCAGTTCTTC. Full variable domain (remainder filled in from reference TRBV7-9 and TRBJ2-1): DTGVSQNPRHKITKRGQNVTFRCDPISEHNRLYWYRQTLGQGPEFLTYFQNEAQLEKSRLLSDRFSAERPKGSFSTLEIQRTEQGDSAMYLCASSLVSGGPTGEQFFGPGTRLTVL.

The chain joins TRBV6-5 to TRBJ2-3; D is perhaps TRBD2 (6 bases). CDR1 is MNHEY, CDR2 SVGAGI, per germline. This CDR3 is built from 12 residues. Trimming took 10 bases from V and 2 from J, leaving 10 bases between them. DNA for the CDR3: TGTGCCACCCGGGAGAACACAGATACGCAGTATTTT. This encodes CATRENTDTQYF.

The chain employs TRBV18 and TRBJ1-6; D is possibly TRBD1 (6 bases). V was pared by 2 bases and J by 10 bases, with 18 bases between. The CDR3 consists of 16 residues. The V gene's germline CDR1 is KGHSH and CDR2 LQKENI. As DNA, the CDR3 is TGTGCCAGCTCACCATCTGGGAAAATGGGGGCCTCACCCCTCCACTTT. Translating it yields CASSPSGKMGASPLHF.

The chain combines TRBV28 with TRBJ1-2, with 10 bases matching TRBD1. The CDR3 has 14 amino acids. The ends lost 4 bases at V and 8 bases at J; junction bases unmatched: 7. Germline V gives CDR1 MDHEN, CDR2 SYDVKM. The CDR3 loop is CASSSSGTGVGYTF. Here the CDR3 DNA reads TGTGCCAGCAGTTCATCCGGGACAGGGGTCGGCTACACCTTC.

The rearrangement links TRBV29-1 to TRBJ1-2; TRBD1 matches 7 bases. The CDR3 loop spans 13 amino acids. Germline V gene data show CDR1 as SQVTM and CDR2 as ANQGSEA. The V segment lost 6 bases and the J segment 2 bases; nucleotides outside the gene matches: 6. CDR3 DNA sequence: TGCAGCGTGACTAAGGGACAGAACTATGGCTACACCTTC. It encodes CSVTKGQNYGYTF.

This chain uses TRBV21-1 with TRBJ1-1; the table's D call, TRBD1, was not checked against the DNA. TRBV21-1 is noted as a pseudogene. The CDR3 covers 16 residues. The CDR3 region is CASSKVKGWVNTEAFF. In DNA form, the CDR3 reads TGTGCCAGCAGCAAAGTAAAGGGGTGGGTGAACACTGAAGCTTTCTTT.

This rearrangement joins TRBV6-2 or TRBV6-3 to TRBJ2-5; TRBD2 matches 10 bases. The CDR3 length is 19 residues. V lost 2 bases and J lost 2; bases outside the gene matches: 14. Germline V CDR1 and CDR2: MNHEY, SVGEGT. CDR3 amino acids: CASSYTPHGLAETQETQYF. The DNA for the CDR3 is TGTGCCAGCAGTTACACGCCACATGGACTAGCGGAGACTCAAGAGACCCAGTACTTC.

This sequence joins TRBV7-9 and TRBJ2-3; 7 bases fit TRBD2. The CDR3 runs 16 residues. Losses at the gene ends were 0 bases for V and 0 bases for J; bases not matched to a gene: 3. Per germline, CDR1 SEHNR and CDR2 FQNEAQ (reference sequence). The CDR3 protein is CASSLARGRSTDTQYF. Written as DNA, the CDR3 is TGTGCCAGCAGCTTAGCCCGCGGGAGAAGCACAGATACGCAGTATTTT.

The rearrangement uses TRBV9 and TRBJ2-7, with D possibly being TRBD1 (6 bases). This CDR3 contains 15 residues. Germline V gene data show CDR1 as SGDLS and CDR2 as YYNGEE. With 0 bases removed from V and 0 bases from J, the gap between germline ends came to 10 bases. CDR3 region: CASSVAGTSSYEQYF. CDR3 bases: TGTGCCAGCAGCGTAGCTGGGACATCCTCCTACGAGCAGTACTTC. Filled out from reference TRBV9 and TRBJ2-7, the complete variable domain reads DSGVTQTPKHLITATGQRVTLRCSPRSGDLSVYWYQQSLDQGLQFLIQYYNGEERAKGNILERFSAQQFPDLHSELNLSSLELGDSALYFCASSVAGTSSYEQYFGPGTRLTVT.

This clone was observed a single time. V is TRBV7-7 and J is TRBJ2-2; TRBD2 agrees at 11 bases. Looked up from germline, CDR1 is SSHAT and CDR2 is FNYEAQ (reference sequence). The CDR3 is made up of 16 amino acids. CDR3 sequence reads: CASGTSGLSNTGELFF. DNA of the CDR3: TGTGCTAGCGGGACTAGCGGACTTTCGAACACCGGGGAGCTGTTTTTT.

The genes are TRBV3-1 (or the pseudogene TRBV3-2) and TRBJ2-5; no reliable D call. The CDR3 consists of 13 residues. Germline V gene data show CDR1 as LGHDT and CDR2 as YNNKEL (reference sequence). Between the trimmed V and J ends, which lost 1 base and 2 bases, there was a span of 5 bases. CDR3 amino acids: CASSQGLQETQYF. The CDR3 region has the DNA TGTGCCAGCAGCCAAGGCCTACAAGAGACCCAGTACTTC.

The CDR3 reads CATSDSDRQSNQPQHF. The CDR3 DNA reads TGTGCCACCAGTGATTCGGACAGACAAAGCAATCAGCCCCAGCATTTT. The chain carries TRBV24-1 and TRBJ1-5; possibly TRBD1 for D (6 bases). V dropped 2 bases and J dropped 1 base, with 11 bases sitting between them. Per the germline V gene, CDR1 is KGHDR and CDR2 is SFDVKD. The CDR3 runs 16 residues.

The chain is built from TRBV24-1 and TRBJ1-2, with a weak D call TRBD1 (6 bases). The length of the CDR3 is 13 residues. Germline-derived CDR1 and CDR2 are KGHDR and SFDVKD. Trimming cost V 0 bases and J 8 bases, with 9 bases left between them. The CDR3 DNA is TGTGCCACCAGTGATTTGGCGCAGGGGGGCTACACCTTC. This codes for CATSDLAQGGYTF.

This clone was seen a few times. Other nucleotide sequences in the sample specify the same CDR3. The chain carries TRBV10-3 and TRBJ1-2, with TRBD1 matching 7 bases. CDR1 and CDR2 from the germline V gene are ENHRY and SYGVKD. J was trimmed by 3 bases and V by 2 bases; bases with no gene match: 0. There are 13 residues in the CDR3. CDR3 nucleotide sequence: TGTGCCATCAGTGAGGACAGGGACTATGGCTACACCTTC. This codes for CAISEDRDYGYTF.

The CDR3 loop reads CASSLLHMGLAGDPDTQYF. The CDR3 bases are TGTGCCAGCAGCTTACTGCATATGGGACTAGCGGGGGACCCCGATACGCAGTATTTT. The chain couples TRBV7-3 to TRBJ2-3; TRBD2 matches 14 bases. V shed 2 bases, J shed 6 bases, and the junction held 13 bases outside the gene matches. CDR1 and CDR2 from the germline V gene are SGHTA and FQGTGA. CDR3 size: 19 residues.